This entry describes one T cell receptor beta chain. Its antigen is currently unknown. cDNA synthesis used the whole RNA isolate, giving expressed TCRB sequences. The method was immunoSEQ multiplex PCR; TCRdb's version includes in-frame clones alone and lacks a portion of them. The sample includes about 260,000 clones, about 24% of them seen just once. The data were obtained in a study of beta chain features in type 1 diabetes. Germline V gene lookup returns CDR1 LNHDA and CDR2 SQIVND (reference sequence). The V gene end was trimmed by 6 bases and the J gene end by 1 base; junction bases not matched to a gene: 2. This CDR3 contains 13 residues. Study results and caveats: When VDJ junctions were examined, type 1 diabetes patients showed fewer insertions and more deletions. Compared to healthy donors, patients appeared to have naive, central memory and Treg TCRB repertoires that were more alike. Type 1 diabetes patients had TCRB CDR3s that were shorter (moderately but significantly so) in all four CD4+ subsets.

The rearrangement joins TRBV19 to TRBJ1-1; 7 bases align to TRBD1. This receptor was identified in a woman in her 30s with type 1 diabetes. The sample taken for sequencing was naive CD4+ T cells from blood. In nucleotides, the CDR3 is TGTGCCAGTAGCTGGACAGGGAACACTGAAGCTTTCTTT. Protein product: CASSWTGNTEAFF.